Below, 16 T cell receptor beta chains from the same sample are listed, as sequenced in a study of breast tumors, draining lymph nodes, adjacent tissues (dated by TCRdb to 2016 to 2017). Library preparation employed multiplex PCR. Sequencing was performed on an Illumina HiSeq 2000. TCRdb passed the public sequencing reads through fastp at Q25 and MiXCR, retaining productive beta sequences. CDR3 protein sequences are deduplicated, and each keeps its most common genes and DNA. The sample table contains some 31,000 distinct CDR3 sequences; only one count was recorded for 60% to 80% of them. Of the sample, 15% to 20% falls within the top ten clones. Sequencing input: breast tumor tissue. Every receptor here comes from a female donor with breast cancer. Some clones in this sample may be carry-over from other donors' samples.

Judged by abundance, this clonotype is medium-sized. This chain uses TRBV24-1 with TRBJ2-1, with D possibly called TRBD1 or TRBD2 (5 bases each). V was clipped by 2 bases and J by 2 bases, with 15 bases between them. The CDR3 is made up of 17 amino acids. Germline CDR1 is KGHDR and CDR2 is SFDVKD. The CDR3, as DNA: TGTGCCACCAGTGATTCTTTCGGCAGGGAGACCTACAATGAGCAGTTCTTC. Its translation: CATSDSFGRETYNEQFF.

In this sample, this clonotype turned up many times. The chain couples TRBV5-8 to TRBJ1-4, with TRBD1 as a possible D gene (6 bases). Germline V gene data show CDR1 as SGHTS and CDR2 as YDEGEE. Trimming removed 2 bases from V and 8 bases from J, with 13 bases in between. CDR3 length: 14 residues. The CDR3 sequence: CASSFTGNREKLFF. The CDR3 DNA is TGTGCCAGCAGCTTCACAGGGAACCGGGAAAAACTGTTTTTT.

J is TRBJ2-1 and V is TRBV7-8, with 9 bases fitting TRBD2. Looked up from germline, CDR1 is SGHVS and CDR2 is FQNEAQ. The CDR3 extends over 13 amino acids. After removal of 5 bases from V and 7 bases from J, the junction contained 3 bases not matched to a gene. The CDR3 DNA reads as TGTGCCAGCAGCCCACTAGCGGGTAATGAGCAGTTCTTC. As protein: CASSPLAGNEQFF.

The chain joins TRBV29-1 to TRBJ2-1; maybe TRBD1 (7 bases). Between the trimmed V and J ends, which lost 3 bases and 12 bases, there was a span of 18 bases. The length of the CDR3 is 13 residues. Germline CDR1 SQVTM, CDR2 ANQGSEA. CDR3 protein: CSVEERQGGRQFF. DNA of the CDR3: TGCAGCGTTGAGGAAAGACAGGGAGGAAGGCAGTTCTTC.

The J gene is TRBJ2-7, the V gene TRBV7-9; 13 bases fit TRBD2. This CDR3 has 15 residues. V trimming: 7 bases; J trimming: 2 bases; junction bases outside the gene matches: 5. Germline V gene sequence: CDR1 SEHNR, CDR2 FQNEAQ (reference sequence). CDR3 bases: TGTGCCAGCACCCCCGGGACTAGCGGGACCTACGAGCAGTACTTC. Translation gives CASTPGTSGTYEQYF.

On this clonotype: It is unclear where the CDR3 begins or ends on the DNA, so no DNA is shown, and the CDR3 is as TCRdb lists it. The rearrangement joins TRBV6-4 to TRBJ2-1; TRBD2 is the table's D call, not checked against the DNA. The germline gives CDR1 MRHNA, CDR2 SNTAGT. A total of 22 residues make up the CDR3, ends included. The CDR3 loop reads CASSFYICSAMHGTSGSNEQFF.

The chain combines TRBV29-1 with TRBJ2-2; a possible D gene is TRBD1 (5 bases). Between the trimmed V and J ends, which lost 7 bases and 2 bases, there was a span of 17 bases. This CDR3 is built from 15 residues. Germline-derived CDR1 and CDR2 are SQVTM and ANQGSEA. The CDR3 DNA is TGCAGCGCTATAATTGGGGCGGTAAACACCGGGGAGCTGTTTTTT. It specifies CSAIIGAVNTGELFF.

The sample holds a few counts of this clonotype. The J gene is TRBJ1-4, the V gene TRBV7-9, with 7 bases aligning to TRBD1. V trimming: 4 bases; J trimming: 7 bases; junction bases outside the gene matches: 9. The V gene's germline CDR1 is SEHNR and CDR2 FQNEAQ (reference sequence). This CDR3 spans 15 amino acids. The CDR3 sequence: CASSSQGERSEKLFF. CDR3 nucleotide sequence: TGTGCCAGCAGCTCGCAGGGGGAGAGGAGTGAAAAACTGTTTTTT.

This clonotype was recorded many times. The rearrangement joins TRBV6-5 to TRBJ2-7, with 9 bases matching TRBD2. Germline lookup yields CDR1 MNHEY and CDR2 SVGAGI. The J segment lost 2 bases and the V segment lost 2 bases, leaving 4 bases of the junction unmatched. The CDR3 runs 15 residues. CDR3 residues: CASSYRTSATYEQYF. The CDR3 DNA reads TGTGCCAGCAGTTACCGGACTAGCGCAACCTACGAGCAGTACTTC.

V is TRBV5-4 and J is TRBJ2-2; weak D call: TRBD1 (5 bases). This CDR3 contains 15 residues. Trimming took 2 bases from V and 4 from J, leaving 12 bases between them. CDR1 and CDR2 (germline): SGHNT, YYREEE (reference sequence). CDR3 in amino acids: CASSFQQVATGELFF. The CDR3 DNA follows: TGTGCCAGCAGCTTCCAACAGGTAGCCACCGGGGAGCTGTTTTTT.

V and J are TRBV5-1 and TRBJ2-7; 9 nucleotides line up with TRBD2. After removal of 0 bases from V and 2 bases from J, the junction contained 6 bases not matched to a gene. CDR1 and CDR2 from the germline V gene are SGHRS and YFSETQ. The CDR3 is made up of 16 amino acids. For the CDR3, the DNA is TGCGCCAGCAGCTTGGACTCAGCGGGGGGCGCCTACGAGCAGTACTTC. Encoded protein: CASSLDSAGGAYEQYF.

This CDR3 reads CASRLIESTQYF. The CDR3 nucleotides are TGTGCCAGCAGACTTATAGAGAGTACGCAGTATTTT. The V call is TRBV2, the J call TRBJ2-3, with D unclear. V was pared by 6 bases and J by 8 bases, with 12 bases between. Per germline, CDR1 SNHLY and CDR2 FYNNEI. The CDR3 runs 12 residues.

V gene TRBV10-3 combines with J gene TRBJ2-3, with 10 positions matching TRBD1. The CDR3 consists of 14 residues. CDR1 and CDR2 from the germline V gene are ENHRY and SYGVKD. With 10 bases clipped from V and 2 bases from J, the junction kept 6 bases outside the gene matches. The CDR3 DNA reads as TGTGCCACCCGACAGGGGGCGAACACAGATACGCAGTATTTT. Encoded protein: CATRQGANTDTQYF.

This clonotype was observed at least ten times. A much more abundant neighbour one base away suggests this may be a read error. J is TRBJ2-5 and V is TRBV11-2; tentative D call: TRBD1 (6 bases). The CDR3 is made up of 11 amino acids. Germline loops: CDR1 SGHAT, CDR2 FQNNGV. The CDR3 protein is CASREGETPYF. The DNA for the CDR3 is TGTGCCAGCAGAGAGGGGGAGACCCCGTACTTC.

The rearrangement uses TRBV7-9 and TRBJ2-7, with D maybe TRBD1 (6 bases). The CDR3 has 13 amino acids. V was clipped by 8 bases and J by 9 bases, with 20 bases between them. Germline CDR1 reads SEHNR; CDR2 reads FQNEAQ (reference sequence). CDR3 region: CASGAPTTGRQYF. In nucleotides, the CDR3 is TGTGCCAGCGGAGCTCCTACGACAGGTCGGCAGTACTTC.

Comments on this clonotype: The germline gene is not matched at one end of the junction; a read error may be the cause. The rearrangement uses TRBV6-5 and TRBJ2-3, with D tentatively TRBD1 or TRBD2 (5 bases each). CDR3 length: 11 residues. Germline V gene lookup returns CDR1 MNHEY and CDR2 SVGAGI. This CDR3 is CASSGTGVLDF. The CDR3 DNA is TGTGCCAGCAGTGGGACCGGAGTTCTGGATTTT.